This TCR beta chain is from a study of shared clonotypes between healthy human individuals (dated by TCRdb to about 2020). The study in broad terms: Three men and two women, aged 18 to 49 years, made up the cohort. Blood TCR repertoires of five healthy adults were deeply sequenced to estimate repertoire size and the extent of clonotype sharing between individuals. For each donor, CD4 naive and CD4 memory were each run on three plates, CD8 naive on two plates, and CD8 memory on one plate. Each donor's leukapheresis produced roughly between roughly 0.85 and 9 billion PBMCs. To increase sequencing depth and limit assay-specific biases, different laboratories used diverse techniques to prepare libraries and sequence TCR repertoires.

Using the deep immunoSEQ assay, TCR CDR3 regions were amplified from genomic DNA by multiplex PCR. Genomic DNA extracted from each cell subset was distributed evenly over all wells of several immunoSEQ 96-well plates, and each plate served as one replicate. Each replicate PCR for sorted subsets received about 180 ng genomic DNA, equal to 28,000 or so T cell genomes. The purified libraries were quantified using a Qubit 3.0 fluorometer, sized with a Bioanalyzer 2100, and then quantified again using the KAPA Library Quantification kit. Every immunoSEQ 96-well plate was sequenced on a dedicated single-read 150-cycle Illumina NextSeq 550 flow cell. In the authors' own workflow: Because only junctional sequences without quality scores were contained in the immunoSEQ output, filtering matching that applied to full-length reads could not be performed. Sequences were annotated with PyIR, a Python wrapper for IgBLAST v1.9, using IMGT germline references to assign V/J genes and CDR3. Reads with weak V/J assignments (E-value above 1e-6), missing CDR3, stop codons, out-of-frame junctions, or ambiguous translated residues were removed. V3J clonotypes were defined by identical inferred V gene, J gene, and CDR3 amino acid sequence. Percentage overlap between repertoires was computed as shared unique clonotypes divided by the size of the smaller repertoire. RTK rarefaction, the Chao1 estimator, and Recon v2.1 estimates of unobserved clonotypes were used to assess repertoire richness. Generation probabilities for all TCRbeta clonotypes obtained by the gDNA method from several donors were computed using OLGA. Not all clones reach the TCRdb copy of this immuneACCESS table, which keeps in-frame sequences only. Checked studies attribute under half of the gap to unresolved V genes and leave the rest unexplained. That table furnishes V, J and clone size, whereas the DNA furnished D and trimming. This sample is represented by around 2,000,000 clones; 85% to 95% of them were singletons. The ten largest clones capture 0.9% to 1.5% of the sample.

General study outcomes and caveats: Pairwise subsampling indicated that sequencing depth was expected to affect the degree of clonotype sharing among donors. The small number of donors limited the genetic and exposure-history diversity represented. Larger estimated clonotype richness was generally found for naive subsets than for memory subsets. Incomplete sequencing was indicated by rarefaction of sorted-subset datasets, despite the large sequencing depth. Sampling was restricted to blood, and TCR repertoires in tissue are likely to differ from TCR repertoires in blood. Compared with non-shared clonotypes, clonotypes shared by all four sorted-subset donors had higher generation probabilities. Across four donors, approximately 4.9% of naive CD4, 3% to 3.5% of naive CD8, around 2.5% of memory CD4, and about 0.4% of memory CD8 clonotypes were shared.

CD8 naive samples were obtained by positive selection for CCR7 among CD45RO-negative cells, yielding a CD45RA+CCR7+ population from which TemRA cells were excluded. The donors were healthy, HIV-negative adults with no recently reported acute infections or vaccinations. All donors were Caucasian adults living in Nashville, Tennessee, USA. Blood was obtained by leukapheresis, after which PBMCs were separated by Ficoll-Histopaque density gradient centrifugation and cryopreserved in liquid nitrogen vapor phase. Purity and quantity of every magnetically sorted T cell population were checked by analytical flow cytometry. Genomic DNA was isolated from each sorted fraction and quantified by UV absorbance on a Nanodrop 2000c. A word on this clone: The specificity of this receptor is unknown. It has no much larger one-base neighbor in the sample; base qualities were not kept.

V loses 6 bases, J loses 0 bases, and the germline ends lie 14 bases apart. The germline V gene encodes CDR1 SQVTM and CDR2 ANQGSEA. The CDR3 runs 15 amino acids, cysteine and phenylalanine included. Kept here is only the CDR3 DNA, which spans 45 bases and is read in frame from base 1. The receptor chain draws on TRBV29-1 and TRBJ2-2; TRBD2 might be the D gene, on 6 matching bases. The sequenced sample consisted of naive CD8+ T cells sorted from blood. The sample's cell subset or site, from its label and the paper: CD45RA+CCR7+. This receptor was identified in a man aged 18 to 30 in good health. The CDR3 is CSVEGAAANTGELFF. The DNA sequence is as follows: TGCAGCGTGGAGGGTGCAGCAGCGAACACCGGGGAGCTGTTTTTT.